This T cell receptor beta chain stems from a study of PD-L1 blockade in urothelial cancer. About the research overall: Blood yielded a median of approximately 130,000 T cells per sample.

Sequenced by immunoSEQ multiplex PCR; TCRdb stores in-frame clones only, minus some. The sample consists of under 70,000 clones, over 75% of them appearing once. CDR1 is LNHDA and CDR2 is SQIVND in the germline V gene (reference sequence). The CDR3 covers 20 residues. V was clipped by 5 bases and J by 7 bases; unmatched bases: 21. Time point defined: pretreatment peripheral blood. The clonotype was recovered from a man aged 70 or older with urothelial cancer. The sequenced sample was PBMCs, obtained around atezolizumab (anti-PD-L1) treatment. This chain uses TRBV19 with TRBJ2-1; 12 bases map to TRBD2. The CDR3 sequence is CASSVRVRARLAGVYNEQFF. The CDR3, as DNA: TGTGCCAGTAGTGTCCGGGTCAGGGCTAGACTAGCGGGAGTGTATAATGAGCAGTTCTTC.